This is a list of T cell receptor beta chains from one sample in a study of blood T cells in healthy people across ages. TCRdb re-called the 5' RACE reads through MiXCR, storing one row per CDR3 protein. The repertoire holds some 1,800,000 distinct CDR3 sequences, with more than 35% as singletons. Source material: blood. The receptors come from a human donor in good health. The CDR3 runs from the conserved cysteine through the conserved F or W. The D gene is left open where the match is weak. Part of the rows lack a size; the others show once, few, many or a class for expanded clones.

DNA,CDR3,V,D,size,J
TGTGCCAGCAGTTACTCGAATCGGGGGAATGAGCAGTGCTTC,CASSYSNRGNEQCF,TRBV6-5,.,.,TRBJ2-1
TGCAGTGCTAGTCCCTACGATAGGCCGGGGGAGACCCAGTACTTC,CSASPYDRPGETQYF,TRBV20-1,.,once,TRBJ2-5
TGTGCCAGCAGCCGACAGTACGATGAGCAGTTCTTC,CASSRQYDEQFF,TRBV6-6,.,few,TRBJ2-1
TGTGCCAGCAGCCCCACCGTTGGAGGGGGCCGGGATACGCAGTATTTT,CASSPTVGGGRDTQYF,TRBV12-3/TRBV12-4,.,.,TRBJ2-3
TGCGCCAGCAGCCGTATGAATGAGCAGTTCTTC,CASSRMNEQFF,TRBV4-3,.,many,TRBJ2-1
TGTGCCAGTAGCTTAATACAGGGCTTGGATCAGCCCCAGCATTTT,CASSLIQGLDQPQHF,TRBV19,.,few,TRBJ1-5
TGTGCCAGCAGCTTGGGTTACGGGCGGGGTCATGAGCAGTTCTTC,CASSLGYGRGHEQFF,TRBV5-4,.,.,TRBJ2-1
TGTGCCAGCAGTTCAGGTTTCTATGGCCACACCTTC,CASSSGFYGHTF,TRBV12-3/TRBV12-4,.,.,TRBJ1-2
TGTGCCAGCAGCTTAACAGGGAACTACGAGCAGTACTTC,CASSLTGNYEQYF,TRBV27,.,many,TRBJ2-7
TGTGGGACGAGGCTAGGGGGCTACACCTTC,CGTRLGGYTF,TRBV6-6,.,once,TRBJ1-2
TGCGCCAGCAGCCAAGATCTGGGGGGTCCCCGGGAGACCCAGTACTTC,CASSQDLGGPRETQYF,TRBV4-3,.,few,TRBJ2-5
TGTGCCAGCAAAAAGAGGGGGCATGGAGCTTTCTTT,CASKKRGHGAFF,TRBV6-9,TRBD1,few,TRBJ1-1
TGCGCCAGCAGCCAAGATTTTAGATGGGGTAACTATGGCTACACCTTC,CASSQDFRWGNYGYTF,TRBV4-1,.,.,TRBJ1-2
TGCGCCAGCAGCTTAAGTGGACAGCAGGGGGAAAAACTGTTTTTT,CASSLSGQQGEKLFF,TRBV5-1,.,.,TRBJ1-4
TGCGCCAGCAGCTTTCGGACAGGGAGGGTGACTAATGAAAAACTGTTTTTT,CASSFRTGRVTNEKLFF,TRBV5-1,TRBD1,few,TRBJ1-4
TGTGCCAGCAGCCCTCCTAGTAGTCGGTGGGAGAAAAAAGGCTACACCTTC,CASSPPSSRWEKKGYTF,TRBV9,.,.,TRBJ1-2
TGCAGCGTTGAGAGACAGGTTAGAGTTGGCTACACCTTC,CSVERQVRVGYTF,TRBV29-1,.,few,TRBJ1-2
TGTGCCAGCAACCCGGGACAGGGGCGGAACACTGAAGCTTTCTTT,CASNPGQGRNTEAFF,TRBV12-3/TRBV12-4,TRBD1,.,TRBJ1-1
TGTGCCAGCAGCTTGGAGTCCCACTATGGCTACACCTTC,CASSLESHYGYTF,TRBV5-6,.,.,TRBJ1-2
TGTGCCAGCAGCTCAGGGACAGAAGACTACAATGAGCAGTTCTTC,CASSSGTEDYNEQFF,TRBV7-9,TRBD1,.,TRBJ2-1
TGTGCCAGCAGCCCCCATAGCGGGGACCTCTACGAGCAGTACTTC,CASSPHSGDLYEQYF,TRBV5-4,TRBD2,.,TRBJ2-7
TGTGCCAGCAGTTCCCGTATGAGCGTCGGAAACACCATATATTTT,CASSSRMSVGNTIYF,TRBV12-3/TRBV12-4,.,few,TRBJ1-3
TGTGCCATTATAGGTACCCCCGGCACAGATACGCAGTATTTT,CAIIGTPGTDTQYF,TRBV10-3,.,few,TRBJ2-3
TGTGCCTGCAGTTTAGCCCTGGGACAGTCTATGATGGATGGCTACACCTTC,CACSLALGQSMMDGYTF,TRBV12-3/TRBV12-4,TRBD1,few,TRBJ1-2
TGTGCCAGCAGTTACCCCAGGGGGCTTAACTATGGCTACACCTTC,CASSYPRGLNYGYTF,TRBV6-7,TRBD1,.,TRBJ1-2